This T cell receptor (beta chain) was captured by sequencing in a study of PD-1 blockade in classical Hodgkin lymphoma. Study-level background: Patients were administered nivolumab (3 mg/kg intravenously) every 2 weeks.

Comments on this clone: Its target is not known.

TCRdb keeps only in-frame clones here, not all; method: immunoSEQ multiplex PCR. The table lists about 24,000 clones, 84% of them singletons. All trial patients relapsed after autologous stem cell transplantation. Magnetic negative selection of thawed PBMCs was the method by which CD4+ T cells were purified. The CDR3 is 12 amino acids. The V gene lost 1 base and the J gene lost 5 bases, with 5 bases spanning the gap. Germline CDR1 and CDR2: SEHNR and FQNEAQ (reference sequence). Study-wide points: Complete responders possessed baseline diversity comparable to newly diagnosed patients. Exclusion removed patients who began nivolumab under 1 year after ASCT.

This sequence joins TRBV7-9 and TRBJ1-2, with D unresolved. Source: CD4+ T cells from blood, taken at baseline. This clonotype was sampled from a human donor with classical Hodgkin lymphoma. For the CDR3, the DNA is TGTGCCAGCAGCTTAGAGGCGTATGGCTACACCTTC. Amino acids: CASSLEAYGYTF.